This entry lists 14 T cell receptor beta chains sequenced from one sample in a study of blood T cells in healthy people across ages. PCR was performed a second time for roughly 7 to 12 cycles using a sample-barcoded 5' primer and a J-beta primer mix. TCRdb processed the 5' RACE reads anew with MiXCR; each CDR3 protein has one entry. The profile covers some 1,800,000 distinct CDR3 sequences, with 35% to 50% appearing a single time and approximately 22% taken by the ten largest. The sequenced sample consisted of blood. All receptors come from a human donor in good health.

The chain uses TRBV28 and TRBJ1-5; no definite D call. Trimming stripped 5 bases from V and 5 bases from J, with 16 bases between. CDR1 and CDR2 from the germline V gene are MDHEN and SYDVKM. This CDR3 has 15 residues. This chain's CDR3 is CASSGRAAKDQPQHF. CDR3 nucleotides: TGTGCCAGCAGTGGTAGGGCCGCGAAAGATCAGCCCCAGCATTTT.

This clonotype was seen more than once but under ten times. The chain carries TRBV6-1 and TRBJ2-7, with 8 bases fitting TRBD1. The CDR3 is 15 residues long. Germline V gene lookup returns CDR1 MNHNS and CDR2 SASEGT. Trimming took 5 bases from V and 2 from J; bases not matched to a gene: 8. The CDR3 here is CASSHRSGQAYEQYF. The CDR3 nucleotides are TGTGCCAGCAGTCATCGCTCGGGACAGGCCTACGAGCAGTACTTC.

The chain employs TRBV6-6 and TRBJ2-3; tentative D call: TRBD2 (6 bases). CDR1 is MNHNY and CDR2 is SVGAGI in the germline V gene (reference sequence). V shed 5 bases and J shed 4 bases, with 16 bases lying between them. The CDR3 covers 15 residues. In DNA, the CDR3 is TGTGCCAGCAGTGCCTTCGGGGGAGATGCAGATACGCAGTATTTT. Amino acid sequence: CASSAFGGDADTQYF.

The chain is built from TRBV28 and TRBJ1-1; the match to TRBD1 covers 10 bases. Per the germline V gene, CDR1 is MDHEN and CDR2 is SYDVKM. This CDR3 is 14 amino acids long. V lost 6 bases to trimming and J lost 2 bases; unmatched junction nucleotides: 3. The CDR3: CASRGDRGNTEAFF. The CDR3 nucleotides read TGTGCCAGCAGGGGGGACAGGGGTAACACTGAAGCTTTCTTT.

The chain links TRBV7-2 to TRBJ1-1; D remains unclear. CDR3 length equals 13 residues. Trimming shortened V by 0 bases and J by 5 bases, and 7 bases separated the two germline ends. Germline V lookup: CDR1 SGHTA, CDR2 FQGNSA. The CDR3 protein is CASSLAQETEAFF. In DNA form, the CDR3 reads TGTGCCAGCAGCTTAGCCCAGGAGACTGAAGCTTTCTTT.

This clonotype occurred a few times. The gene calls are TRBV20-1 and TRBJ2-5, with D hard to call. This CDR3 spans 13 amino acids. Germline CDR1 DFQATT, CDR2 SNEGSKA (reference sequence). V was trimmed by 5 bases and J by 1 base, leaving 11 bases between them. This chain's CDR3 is CSASLEPQETQYF. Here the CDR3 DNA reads TGCAGTGCTTCCCTGGAGCCCCAAGAGACCCAGTACTTC.

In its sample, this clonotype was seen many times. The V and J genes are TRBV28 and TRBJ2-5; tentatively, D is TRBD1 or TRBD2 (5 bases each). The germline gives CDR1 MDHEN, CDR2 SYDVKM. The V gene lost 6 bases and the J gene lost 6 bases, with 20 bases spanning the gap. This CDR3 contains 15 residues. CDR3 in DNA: TGTGCCAGCAGACGCCCCGGGGCGGCATCGCAGACCCAGTACTTC. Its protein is CASRRPGAASQTQYF.

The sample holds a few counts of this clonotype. The CDR3 spells CASSQNRVGRPTEAFF. The CDR3 nucleotides are TGTGCCAGCAGCCAGAACAGGGTTGGGAGACCAACTGAAGCTTTCTTT. The chain carries TRBV7-9 and TRBJ1-1; D perhaps matches TRBD1 (6 bases). The CDR3 runs 16 residues. Per the germline V gene, CDR1 is SEHNR and CDR2 is FQNEAQ (reference sequence). With 5 bases removed from V and 5 bases from J, the gap between germline ends came to 21 bases.

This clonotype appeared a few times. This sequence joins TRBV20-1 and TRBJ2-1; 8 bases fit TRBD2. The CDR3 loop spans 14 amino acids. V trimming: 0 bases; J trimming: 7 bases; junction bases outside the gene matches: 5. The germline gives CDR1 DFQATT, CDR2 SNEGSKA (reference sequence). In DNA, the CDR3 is TGCAGTGCTAGAGATATGGGACTAGTGAATGAGCAGTTCTTC. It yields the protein CSARDMGLVNEQFF.

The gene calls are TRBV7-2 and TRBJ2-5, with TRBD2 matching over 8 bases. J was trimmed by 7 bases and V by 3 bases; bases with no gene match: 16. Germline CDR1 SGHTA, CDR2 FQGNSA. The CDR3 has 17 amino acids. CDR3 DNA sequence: TGTGCCAGCAGCTTTGTCGGCGGGGGGTTCTCCGGAGGGACCCAGTACTTC. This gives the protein CASSFVGGGFSGGTQYF.

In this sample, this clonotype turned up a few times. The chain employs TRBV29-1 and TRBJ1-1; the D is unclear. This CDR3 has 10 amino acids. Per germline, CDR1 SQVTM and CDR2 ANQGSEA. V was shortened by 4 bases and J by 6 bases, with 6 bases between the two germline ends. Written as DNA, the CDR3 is TGCAGCGTTGCTAGCCCTGAAGCTTTCTTT. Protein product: CSVASPEAFF.

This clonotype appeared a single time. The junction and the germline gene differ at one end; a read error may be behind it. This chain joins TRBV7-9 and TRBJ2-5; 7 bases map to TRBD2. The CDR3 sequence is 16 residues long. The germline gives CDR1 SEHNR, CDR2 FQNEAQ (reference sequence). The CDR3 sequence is CASSLGDYRTQETLYF. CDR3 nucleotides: TGTGCCAGCAGCTTAGGGGACTACCGGACTCAAGAGACCCTGTACTTC.

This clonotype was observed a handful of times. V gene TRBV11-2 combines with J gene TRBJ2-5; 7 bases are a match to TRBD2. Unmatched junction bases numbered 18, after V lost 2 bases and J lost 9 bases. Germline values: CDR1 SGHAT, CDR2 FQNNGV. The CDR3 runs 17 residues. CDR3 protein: CASSLRSVGVTRGAQYF. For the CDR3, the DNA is TGTGCCAGCAGCTTAAGGAGTGTGGGAGTCACCCGGGGGGCCCAGTACTTC.

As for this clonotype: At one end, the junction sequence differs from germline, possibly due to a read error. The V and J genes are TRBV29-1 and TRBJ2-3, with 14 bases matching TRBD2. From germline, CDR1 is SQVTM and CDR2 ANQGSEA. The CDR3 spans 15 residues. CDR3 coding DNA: TGCAGCGTAATGACTAGCGGGGGGGCCAGAGATACACAGTATTTT. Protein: CSVMTSGGARDTQYF.